The T cell receptor beta chain under discussion was sequenced for a study of shared clonotypes between healthy human individuals. The donors were all Caucasian adults (living in Nashville, Tennessee). This CDR3 is 15 amino acids long. V gave up 3 bases and J gave up 4 bases, with 14 bases separating them. The V gene's germline CDR1 is SGHRS and CDR2 YFSETQ. Genomic DNA from each subset was divided evenly over several immunoSEQ plates. The method was immunoSEQ multiplex PCR; TCRdb's version includes in-frame clones alone and lacks a portion of them. The sample lists over a million clones; roughly 75% were seen once.

Sequencing was done on a sample of memory CD4+ T cells sorted from blood. As for subset: CD45RA-negative fraction. The V call is TRBV5-1, the J call TRBJ2-1; D not resolved. This TCR was recovered from a man aged 18 to 29 in good health. CDR3 region: CASSSDPQAYNEQFF. CDR3 bases: TGCGCCAGCAGCTCGGACCCCCAGGCGTACAATGAGCAGTTCTTC.